These 4 T cell receptor beta chains share one sample of origin, sequenced in a study of T-cell memory formation after mild COVID-19. TCRdb re-analysed the 5' RACE reads in MiXCR, keeping a single row per CDR3 protein. Of hundreds of thousands of distinct CDR3 sequences in the sample, 7.5% to 9.5% were seen once. Sequencing was done on a sample of PBMCs or a T cell subset sorted from them (not recorded which). The origin of the receptors is a man between 18 and 29 years old who had mild COVID-19 (a few samples of this study predate the infection). Cell type and time point are not known.

The CDR3 coding sequence is TGCGCCAGCAGCTTGGATGGGGTATCGAATGAAAAACTGTTTTTT. Translating gives CASSLDGVSNEKLFF. The chain couples TRBV5-1 to TRBJ1-4; D not resolved. Trimming left V 0 bases short and J 5 bases short, with 11 bases between. Germline V CDR1 and CDR2: SGHRS, YFSETQ. The CDR3 extends over 15 amino acids. The full variable domain, its missing parts supplied by reference TRBV5-1 and TRBJ1-4, is KAGVTQTPRYLIKTRGQQVTLSCSPISGHRSVSWYQQTPGQGLQFLFEYFSETQRNKGNFPGRFSGRQFSNSRSEMNVSTLELGDSALYLCASSLDGVSNEKLFFGSGTQLSVL.

The genes are TRBV9 and TRBJ1-1; maybe TRBD1 (6 bases). Per the germline V gene, CDR1 is SGDLS and CDR2 is YYNGEE. With 3 bases removed from V and 7 bases from J, the gap between germline ends came to 19 bases. The CDR3 has 15 amino acids. The CDR3: CASSGLPLGGGEAFF. The CDR3 region has the DNA TGTGCCAGCAGCGGACTTCCCTTGGGAGGGGGTGAAGCTTTCTTT.

This clonotype was detected only a few times. The J gene is TRBJ2-7, the V gene TRBV5-4; D possibly uses TRBD1 or TRBD2 (6 bases each). Per the germline V gene, CDR1 is SGHNT and CDR2 is YYREEE (reference sequence). The germline V and J ends were trimmed by 4 bases and 6 bases, with 23 bases remaining between them. This CDR3 has 16 amino acids. The CDR3 DNA is TGTGCCAGCAGCGGGTATGACGGGGGCCTGAAGGGCGAGCAGTACGTC. Its protein is CASSGYDGGLKGEQYV.

This clonotype appeared many times. The chain joins TRBV24-1 to TRBJ2-1; 8 bases are a match to TRBD1. This CDR3 region has 17 residues. CDR1 and CDR2 (germline): KGHDR, SFDVKD. With 5 bases clipped from V and 8 bases from J, the junction kept 16 bases outside the gene matches. CDR3 nucleotide sequence: TGTGCCACCAGTGGGACAGGGAAAGCTCACCCAGGCGATGAGCAGTTCTTC. As protein: CATSGTGKAHPGDEQFF.